This record looks at one T cell receptor (beta chain) sequence and its context. Antigen: not known. Constant-segment primers were used for 5'RACE, and the resulting TCR alpha and TCR beta cDNA libraries carried sample barcodes and UMIs. Via MiXCR, TCRdb re-called the 5' RACE reads, giving one row per CDR3 protein. The sample lists fewer than 300,000 distinct CDR3 sequences; about a sixth were seen once. Germline CDR1 is MNHEY and CDR2 is SMNVEV (reference sequence). The CDR3 totals 14 residues. The V end lost 5 bases, the J end lost 7 bases, and 15 bases lay between the germline ends. The sample comes from a study of T-cell memory formation after mild COVID-19. Study-wide findings and caveats: Pre-infection memory held some responding clones, suggesting pre-existing cross-reactive T cells responded.

The rearrangement uses TRBV27 and TRBJ1-5, with D maybe TRBD1 (5 bases). The sample consisted of PBMCs or a T cell subset sorted from them (not recorded which). The TCR sequence derives from a man aged 18 to 29 who had mild COVID-19 (a few samples of this study predate the infection). Cell type and time point are not known. CDR3 protein: CASSTRDGRQPQHF. CDR3 nucleotides: TGTGCCAGCAGTACCCGGGACGGCCGGCAGCCCCAGCATTTT.